This is a list of T cell receptor beta chains from one sample in a study of CD8+ T cells in alopecia areata. Sequenced by immunoSEQ multiplex PCR; TCRdb stores in-frame clones only, minus some. The profile shows approximately 45,000 clones, about three fifths of them singletons. Sequencing was performed on CD8+ T cells sorted from blood, taken at week 4, from a patient treated with tofacitinib. The receptors come from a human donor with alopecia areata. The CDR3 runs from the conserved cysteine through the conserved F or W. A D gene is named only where the DNA matches it firmly. Rows give clone size only sometimes, using once, few, many, or a class for an expanded clone.

>.|TRBJ2-3|17|TRBD1|TRBV15
CATSRDLDRGLGNTQYF
TGTGCCACCAGCAGGGACCTCGACAGGGGGTTAGGGAATACGCAGTATTTT
>.|TRBJ2-7|15|TRBD2|TRBV27
CASTPGLASSYEQYF
TGTGCCAGCACCCCTGGACTAGCGAGCTCCTACGAGCAGTACTTC
>.|TRBJ1-2|12|.|TRBV29-1
CSVDRGNYGYTF
TGCAGCGTTGACAGGGGAAACTATGGCTACACCTTC
>.|TRBJ2-3|14|.|TRBV4-3
CASSTDTYTDTQYF
TGCGCCAGCAGCACGGACACGTACACAGATACGCAGTATTTT
>few|TRBJ2-5|15|TRBD1|TRBV7-7
CASSQTGGYGETQYF
TGTGCCAGCAGCCAGACAGGGGGGTACGGGGAGACCCAGTACTTC
>.|TRBJ2-7|15|.|TRBV29-1
CSVNSGTPGFYEQYF
TGCAGCGTGAACTCCGGGACCCCCGGATTCTACGAGCAGTACTTC
>once|TRBJ2-7|13|TRBD1|TRBV27
CASGTQGPYEQYF
TGTGCCAGCGGGACACAGGGGCCCTACGAGCAGTACTTC
>many|TRBJ2-7|12|TRBD1|TRBV29-1
CSVEQGSYEQYF
TGCAGCGTAGAACAGGGGTCCTACGAGCAGTACTTC
>large|TRBJ1-6|13|.|TRBV14
CASSRLGGSPLHF
TGTGCCAGCAGCCGCCTGGGGGGATCACCCCTCCACTTT
>.|TRBJ2-5|14|TRBD1|TRBV25-1
CASRPGDRGKTQYF
TGTGCCAGCAGACCCGGGGACAGGGGAAAGACCCAGTACTTC
>.|TRBJ2-2|14|TRBD1|TRBV30
CAWRGTVNTGELFF
TGTGCCTGGAGGGGGACAGTGAACACCGGGGAGCTGTTTTTT
>.|TRBJ1-1|11|.|TRBV5-6
CASSLNTEAFF
TGTGCCAGCAGCTTGAACACTGAAGCTTTCTTT
>.|TRBJ1-2|14|.|TRBV15
CATSSRDNNYGYTF
TGTGCCACCAGCAGCCGAGACAATAACTATGGCTACACCTTC
>.|TRBJ2-7|18|TRBD1|TRBV5-6
CASSAGQGGSQRSYEQYF
TGTGCCAGCAGCGCGGGACAGGGGGGTTCCCAACGGTCCTACGAGCAGTACTTC
>.|TRBJ1-2|14|.|TRBV4-3
CASSQVTGRNGYTF
TGCGCCAGCAGCCAAGTAACAGGGAGAAATGGCTACACCTTC
>.|TRBJ2-7|15|TRBD1|TRBV4-3
CASSQGTDRAYEQYF
TGCGCCAGCAGCCAAGGGACCGACAGGGCCTACGAGCAGTACTTC
>few|TRBJ2-7|11|.|TRBV29-1
CSVVRNYEQYF
TGCAGCGTTGTACGTAACTACGAGCAGTACTTC
>.|TRBJ2-2|16|TRBD2|TRBV4-1
CASSHRSGGAPGELFF
TGCGCCAGCAGCCATAGAAGCGGGGGGGCCCCCGGGGAGCTGTTTTTT
>.|TRBJ2-7|16|.|TRBV27
CASSDRGAGGSYEQYF
TGTGCCAGCAGCGACCGAGGGGCCGGGGGTTCCTACGAGCAGTACTTC
>.|TRBJ1-6|13|.|TRBV14
CASSQDGGSPLHF
TGTGCCAGCAGCCAAGATGGGGGTTCACCCCTCCACTTT
>few|TRBJ2-2|15|TRBD1|TRBV29-1
CSVDTGTENTGELFF
TGCAGCGTTGATACCGGGACAGAGAACACCGGGGAGCTGTTTTTT
>.|TRBJ2-1|14|.|TRBV4-3
CASSQLDRGGEQFF
TGCGCCAGCAGCCAACTCGACAGGGGAGGGGAGCAGTTCTTC
>.|TRBJ1-5|15|.|TRBV4-3
CASSQEVGANQPQHF
TGCGCCAGCAGCCAAGAAGTGGGGGCAAATCAGCCCCAGCATTTT
>few|TRBJ2-3|15|TRBD2|TRBV12-5
CASGGTSGGTDTQYF
TGTGCTAGTGGGGGGACTAGCGGGGGCACAGATACGCAGTATTTT
>.|TRBJ1-2|13|.|TRBV2
CASSEGRRDGYTF
TGTGCCAGCAGTGAGGGACGTCGGGATGGCTACACCTTC
>.|TRBJ2-7|13|.|TRBV19
CASSTSNSYEQYF
TGTGCCAGTAGTACTAGCAACTCCTACGAGCAGTACTTC
>.|TRBJ2-3|15|.|TRBV9
CASSVEGVLADTQYF
TGTGCCAGCAGCGTAGAAGGGGTTCTTGCAGATACGCAGTATTTT
>.|TRBJ1-2|10|.|TRBV29-1
CSVRTYGYTF
TGCAGCGTCCGGACATACGGCTACACCTTC
>.|TRBJ2-4|12|.|TRBV15
CATSEGALPQYF
TGTGCCACCAGTGAAGGGGCTTTGCCGCAGTACTTC
>.|TRBJ1-2|12|.|TRBV29-1
CSVPTALSGSTF
TGCAGCGTCCCGACCGCCCTATCTGGCTCCACCTTC
>.|TRBJ1-4|16|.|TRBV7-8
CASSLDTAREDEKLFF
TGTGCCAGCAGCTTAGATACGGCTAGAGAAGATGAAAAACTGTTTTTT
>.|TRBJ2-7|12|.|TRBV29-1
CSVVGYQGEQYF
TGCAGCGTTGTGGGCTACCAGGGGGAGCAGTACTTC
>.|TRBJ1-2|14|TRBD1|TRBV6-6
CASSYGTGDYGYTF
TGTGCCAGCAGTTACGGGACAGGGGACTATGGCTACACCTTC
>.|TRBJ1-2|11|.|TRBV29-1
CSVTGNYGYTF
TGCAGCGTGACGGGGAACTATGGCTACACCTTC
>.|TRBJ1-5|16|TRBD1|TRBV10-3
CAISEGTEEPYQPQHF
TGTGCCATCAGTGAGGGGACAGAAGAGCCATATCAGCCCCAGCATTTT
>.|TRBJ2-7|14|.|TRBV10-3
CAISGVGEAWEQYF
TGTGCCATCAGTGGGGTTGGTGAGGCCTGGGAGCAGTACTTC
>.|TRBJ2-5|12|.|TRBV30
CAWSVRSETQYF
TGTGCCTGGAGTGTACGTTCGGAGACCCAGTACTTC
>.|TRBJ2-2|13|.|TRBV30
CAWSLTNTGELFF
TGTGCCTGGAGTCTAACGAACACCGGGGAGCTGTTTTTT
>.|TRBJ2-7|13|TRBD1|TRBV29-1
CSVRTGLSYEQYF
TGCAGCGTTCGGACAGGGTTATCCTACGAGCAGTACTTC
>.|TRBJ2-7|13|.|TRBV5-6
CASSLGARGEQYF
TGTGCCAGCAGCTTGGGCGCGAGAGGCGAGCAGTACTTC
>once|TRBJ2-6|16|TRBD1|TRBV10-2
CASYGTARGGANVLTF
TGCGCCAGCTACGGGACAGCCCGAGGGGGGGCCAACGTCCTGACTTTC
>.|TRBJ2-1|15|TRBD2|TRBV9
CASSVGGGPYNEQFF
TGTGCCAGCAGCGTAGGCGGGGGGCCCTACAATGAGCAGTTCTTC
>.|TRBJ2-7|14|.|TRBV29-1
CSVLLEVPSYEQYF
TGCAGCGTTTTATTAGAGGTGCCATCCTACGAGCAGTACTTC
>.|TRBJ1-5|15|TRBD1|TRBV19
CASRTTGEGNQPQHF
TGTGCCAGTAGAACGACAGGGGAGGGCAATCAGCCCCAGCATTTT
>few|TRBJ1-1|15|.|TRBV19
CASSIGREGNTEAFF
TGTGCCAGTAGTATCGGACGAGAGGGGAACACTGAAGCTTTCTTT
>.|TRBJ2-1|14|TRBD2|TRBV11-2
CASSRGLAGVGQFF
TGTGCCAGCAGCCGGGGACTAGCGGGGGTTGGACAGTTCTTC
>.|TRBJ2-3|10|.|TRBV2
CAGLQGTQYF
TGTGCCGGACTACAGGGAACGCAGTATTTT
>few|TRBJ2-1|14|.|TRBV29-1
CSLSGLDGNNEQFF
TGCAGCTTATCCGGCCTGGACGGCAACAATGAGCAGTTCTTC
>once|TRBJ2-7|15|.|TRBV6-6
CASSWGDLNSYEQYF
TGTGCCAGCAGCTGGGGAGACCTAAACTCCTACGAGCAGTACTTC
>once|TRBJ2-1|15|TRBD1|TRBV29-1
CSVVGRDRVSNEQFF
TGCAGCGTTGTGGGAAGGGACAGGGTCTCCAATGAGCAGTTCTTC
>.|TRBJ2-1|14|TRBD1|TRBV9
CASSVGGQGNEQFF
TGTGCCAGCAGCGTTGGGGGACAGGGGAATGAGCAGTTCTTC
>.|TRBJ2-7|13|TRBD1|TRBV4-2
CASSQGTGSEQYF
TGTGCCAGCAGCCAAGGGACAGGATCCGAGCAGTACTTC
>.|TRBJ1-2|11|.|TRBV19
CASSDLNGYTF
TGTGCCAGTTCTGATCTGAATGGCTACACCTTC
>few|TRBJ1-1|11|.|TRBV7-9
CASSYGREAFF
TGTGCCAGCAGCTACGGACGAGAAGCTTTCTTT
>.|TRBJ1-2|12|TRBD1|TRBV29-1
CSVALGQGGYTF
TGCAGCGTTGCCCTTGGACAGGGCGGCTACACCTTC
>.|TRBJ2-7|15|.|TRBV27
CASSRVGDGLDEQYF
TGTGCCAGCAGTCGGGTGGGGGATGGGCTGGACGAGCAGTACTTC
>.|TRBJ1-2|14|.|TRBV21-1
CARFDNTRQNGYTF
TGTGCCAGATTCGATAATACCAGGCAGAATGGCTACACCTTC
>.|TRBJ2-7|15|TRBD1|TRBV7-9
CASSSQRDSSYEQYF
TGTGCCAGCAGCTCACAGAGGGACAGCTCCTACGAGCAGTACTTC
>.|TRBJ2-2|16|.|TRBV27
CASSLSTPANTGELFF
TGTGCCAGCAGTCTATCGACACCCGCGAACACCGGGGAGCTGTTTTTT
>few|TRBJ1-2|15|.|TRBV5-5
CASSQKTADYYGYTF
TGTGCCAGCAGCCAGAAGACCGCCGACTACTATGGCTACACCTTC